The clone carrying this T cell receptor (beta chain) was seen more than once but under ten times. Its antigen remains unidentified. The data belong to a study of blood T cells in healthy people across ages. Regarding the study as a whole: Correlation between TCR beta diversity and naive T cell percentage was strong. The study lacked donor CMV status, which possibly confounded expanded clonotype changes. Long-lived and aged donors differed, with more naive CD4+ cells and higher diversity in the long-lived.

This CDR3 spans 13 amino acids. Germline loops: CDR1 SQVTM, CDR2 ANQGSEA. Then a second PCR, running about 6 to 12 cycles, was carried out with a sample-barcoded 5' primer and a J-beta primer mix. TCRdb re-called the 5' RACE reads through MiXCR, storing one row per CDR3 protein. This sample has hundreds of thousands of distinct CDR3 sequences, with around a fifth found just once. Source material: blood. The V call is TRBV29-1, the J call TRBJ2-5, with D unclear. The end of the DNA aligns better with TRBJ2-1, so the J call may be wrong. The clonotype originates from a man between 65 and 85 years old in good health. DNA of the CDR3: TGCAGCGTTGTGGCGGAAACCTACAATGAGCAGTTCTTC. Translation gives CSVVAETYNEQFF.